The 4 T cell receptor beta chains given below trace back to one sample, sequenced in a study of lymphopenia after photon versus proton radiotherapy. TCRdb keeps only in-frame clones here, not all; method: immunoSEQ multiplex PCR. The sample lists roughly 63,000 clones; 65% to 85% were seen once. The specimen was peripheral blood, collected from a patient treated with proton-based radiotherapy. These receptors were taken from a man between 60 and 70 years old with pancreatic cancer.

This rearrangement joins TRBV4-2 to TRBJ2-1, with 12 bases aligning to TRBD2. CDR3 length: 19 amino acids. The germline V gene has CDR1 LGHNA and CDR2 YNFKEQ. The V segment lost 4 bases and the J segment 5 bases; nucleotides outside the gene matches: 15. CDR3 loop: CASSLQRLAGVDRDNEQFF. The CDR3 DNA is TGTGCCAGCAGCCTCCAGCGACTAGCGGGAGTCGATAGGGACAATGAGCAGTTCTTC.

The CDR3 loop reads CASSFAGTEKNIQYF. CDR3 bases: TGTGCCAGCAGCTTTGCCGGGACAGAGAAAAACATTCAGTACTTC. This chain connects TRBV7-2 to TRBJ2-4, with TRBD1 identical over 7 bases. The CDR3 totals 15 residues. Germline CDR1 and CDR2: SGHTA and FQGNSA. The V segment lost 3 bases and the J segment 4 bases; nucleotides outside the gene matches: 6.

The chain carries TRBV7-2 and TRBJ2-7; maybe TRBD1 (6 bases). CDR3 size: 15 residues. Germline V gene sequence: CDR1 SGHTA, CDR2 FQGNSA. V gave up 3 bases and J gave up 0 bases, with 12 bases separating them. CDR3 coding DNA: TGTGCCAGCAGCTTGACTCGGACAGCCTCCTACGAGCAGTACTTC. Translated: CASSLTRTASYEQYF.

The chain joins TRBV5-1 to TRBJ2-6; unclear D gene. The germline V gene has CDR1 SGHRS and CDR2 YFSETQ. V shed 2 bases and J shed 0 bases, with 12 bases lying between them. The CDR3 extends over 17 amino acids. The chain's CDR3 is CASSLSGRTSGANVLTF. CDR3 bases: TGCGCCAGCAGCTTATCAGGAAGGACCTCTGGGGCCAACGTCCTGACTTTC.